The T cell receptor (beta chain) under discussion was sequenced for a study of T cells in localized non-small cell lung cancer. Data came from immunoSEQ multiplex PCR; TCRdb stores just in-frame clones and leaves some out. The data contain around 130,000 clones, about 90% of them singletons. Germline CDR1 reads SGHAT; CDR2 reads FQDESV (reference sequence). The V end lost 5 bases, the J end lost 4 bases, and 8 bases lay between the germline ends. The CDR3 is 12 amino acids. The sample consisted of peripheral blood, taken before any cancer treatment. The receptor comes from a female donor older than 55 with stage I lung adenocarcinoma. This rearrangement joins TRBV11-1 to TRBJ2-5; perhaps TRBD1 as D (6 bases). This chain's CDR3 is CASSTRGETQYF. DNA of the CDR3: TGTGCCAGCAGCACCAGGGGAGAGACCCAGTACTTC.